This TCR beta chain derives from a study of T cell responses to AZD1222 COVID-19 vaccine. Whole-study results and caveats: Donor demographics were predominantly white British with a female majority; clonal diversity may be underestimated.

Sequencing used immunoSEQ multiplex PCR; TCRdb keeps in-frame clones, though not all of them. In the table there are 150,000 to 200,000 clones, 80% to 95% of which are singletons. In regard to this clone: Its target is unknown.

Germline loops: CDR1 SGHDT, CDR2 YYEEEE. This CDR3 spans 14 amino acids. V gave up 4 bases and J gave up 7 bases, with 18 bases separating them. The sequence was obtained from an adult in good health. The specimen was peripheral blood, collected on day 0 of AZD1222 vaccination. The chain has TRBV5-6 and TRBJ2-7; TRBD2 is a possible D gene (5 bases). CDR3 DNA sequence: TGTGCCAGCAGCCGACGATACCCACCGGGGGAGCAGTACTTC. Protein product: CASSRRYPPGEQYF.